Each of the 24 T cell receptor beta chains below was sequenced from the same sample in a study of a mutant IDH1 vaccine in newly diagnosed glioma. The time point is: baseline, week 1 (first vaccination visit). Treatment reported: pre-vaccination baseline after standard-of-care therapy. Sequencing used immunoSEQ multiplex PCR; TCRdb keeps in-frame clones, though not all of them. The repertoire consists of approximately 100,000 clones, with 70% to 90% occurring once and the leading ten covering 0.56%. Sequenced material: PBMCs, taken from a glioma patient treated with radiotherapy, temozolomide or both. The receptors shown here come from a woman between 45 and 60 years old with glioma.

The chain uses TRBV4-1 and TRBJ2-7; a weak D match, TRBD1 (6 bases). Germline-derived CDR1 and CDR2 are MGHRA and YSYEKL. The CDR3 totals 15 residues. Trimming removed 1 base at V and 1 base at J, with 11 bases between. The CDR3 DNA reads TGCGCCAGCAGCCAAGGAAAGGACAGTTCCTACGAGCAGTACTTC. Translating it yields CASSQGKDSSYEQYF.

The CDR3 DNA sequence: TGCAGCGCCAAGAGAGGGCTTATGAATGAGCAGTTCTTC. Amino acids: CSAKRGLMNEQFF. The rearrangement links TRBV29-1 to TRBJ2-1, with a tentative D call TRBD2 (5 bases). The CDR3 contains 13 residues. Germline V CDR1 and CDR2: SQVTM, ANQGSEA. V lost 7 bases and J 7 bases, leaving 17 bases between the germline ends.

This clone was observed a few times. The CDR3 is CASSYHSNQPQHF. As DNA, the CDR3 is TGTGCCAGCAGTTACCATAGCAATCAGCCCCAGCATTTT. The V gene is TRBV6-5, the J gene TRBJ1-5; D is uncertain. Germline loops: CDR1 MNHEY, CDR2 SVGAGI. This CDR3 is 13 amino acids long. V was cut by 2 bases and J by 0 bases, with 2 bases left in between.

The chain joins TRBV29-1 to TRBJ2-1, with 9 bases fitting TRBD2. The CDR3 is 12 residues long. J lost 5 bases, V lost 7 bases, and 3 bases had no gene match. The germline V gene has CDR1 SQVTM and CDR2 ANQGSEA. The CDR3 loop is CSGSSGNNEQFF. The CDR3 nucleotides are TGCAGCGGTTCTAGCGGGAACAATGAGCAGTTCTTC.

This clone was found once. The genes are TRBV5-1 and TRBJ2-2, with D perhaps TRBD2 (5 bases). CDR3 length: 13 amino acids. Germline V gene data show CDR1 as SGHRS and CDR2 as YFSETQ. The V and J ends lost 3 bases and 4 bases respectively, with 7 bases between them. CDR3 sequence: CASSSLVTGELFF. The CDR3 nucleotides are TGCGCCAGCAGCTCACTAGTCACCGGGGAGCTGTTTTTT.

The rearrangement links TRBV6-5 to TRBJ2-2; D uncertain. The V end lost 6 bases, the J end lost 7 bases, and 9 bases lay between the germline ends. The CDR3 has 12 amino acids. Germline CDR1 MNHEY, CDR2 SVGAGI. CDR3 nucleotide sequence: TGTGCCAGCAGCCTCTCCGGCGGGGAGCTGTTTTTT. Amino acids: CASSLSGGELFF.

This chain connects TRBV30 to TRBJ2-3; D not resolved. V gave up 0 bases and J gave up 8 bases, with 9 bases separating them. CDR3 size: 12 residues. CDR1 and CDR2 from the germline V gene are GTSNPN and SVGIG (reference sequence). CDR3 nucleotide sequence: TGTGCCTGGAGTGTACTGACGGGTACGCAGTATTTT. It yields the protein CAWSVLTGTQYF.

The gene calls are TRBV10-3 and TRBJ1-5; no firm D call. V lost 2 bases to trimming and J lost 5 bases, with 7 bases between them. This CDR3 is built from 13 residues. Germline V gives CDR1 ENHRY, CDR2 SYGVKD. The CDR3 DNA sequence: TGTGCCATCAGTGAGGCGAGGGATCAGCCCCAGCATTTT. Its translation: CAISEARDQPQHF.

The chain joins TRBV6-6 to TRBJ1-3; possibly TRBD1 for D (5 bases). Germline V gene data show CDR1 as MNHNY and CDR2 as SVGAGI (reference sequence). V dropped 4 bases and J dropped 3 bases, with 13 bases sitting between them. The CDR3 length is 15 residues. CDR3 bases: TGTGCCAGCAGTTCCCCGCGGGACGGTGGAAACACCATATATTTT. Translated: CASSSPRDGGNTIYF.

This sequence joins TRBV28 and TRBJ2-7; D is perhaps TRBD2 (5 bases). Trimming removed 3 bases at V and 0 bases at J, with 6 bases between. From germline, CDR1 is MDHEN and CDR2 SYDVKM. CDR3 length equals 13 residues. This CDR3 reads CASSFRGSYEQYF. CDR3 in DNA: TGTGCCAGCAGTTTTCGGGGCTCCTACGAGCAGTACTTC.

The chain links TRBV6-1 to TRBJ2-5; D possibly matches TRBD1 or TRBD2 (6 bases each). V lost 1 base and J lost 2, with 11 bases in between. The CDR3 length is 15 residues. Germline V lookup: CDR1 MNHNS, CDR2 SASEGT. CDR3 sequence reads: CASSEVRGRQETQYF. CDR3 nucleotide sequence: TGTGCCAGCAGTGAAGTAAGGGGGAGGCAAGAGACCCAGTACTTC.

The chain has TRBV30 and TRBJ1-2, with 9 bases fitting TRBD1. Losses at the gene ends were 3 bases for V and 7 bases for J; bases not matched to a gene: 6. Germline-derived CDR1 and CDR2 are GTSNPN and SVGIG (reference sequence). The CDR3 sequence is 13 residues long. The CDR3 DNA reads as TGTGCCTGGAGCTTACAGGGGGCAGCTGGCTACACCTTC. As protein: CAWSLQGAAGYTF. Full variable domain (missing parts from reference TRBV30 and TRBJ1-2): SQTIHQWPATLVQPVGSPLSLECTVEGTSNPNLYWYRQAAGRGLQLLFYSVGIGQISSEVPQNLSASRPQDRQFILSSKKLLLSDSGFYLCAWSLQGAAGYTFGSGTRLTVV.

This rearrangement joins TRBV29-1 to TRBJ2-1, with D perhaps given as TRBD1 or TRBD2 (5 bases each). With 8 bases removed from V and 4 bases from J, the gap between germline ends came to 9 bases. CDR1 SQVTM and CDR2 ANQGSEA come from the germline V gene. CDR3 length: 11 amino acids. Here the CDR3 DNA reads TGCAGCCCGGGACGATACAATGAGCAGTTCTTC. Translated, it gives CSPGRYNEQFF.

The chain recombines TRBV4-1 with TRBJ2-7, with TRBD2 identical over 14 bases. Germline CDR1 reads MGHRA; CDR2 reads YSYEKL. The junction had 8 bases not matched to a gene; V was cut back by 3 bases and J by 4 bases. This CDR3 is 17 amino acids long. The CDR3, as DNA: TGCGCCAGCAGCCAGGGGACTAGCGGGAGAGGGCAGTACGAGCAGTACTTC. It encodes CASSQGTSGRGQYEQYF.

This clone has a handful of counts. The gene calls are TRBV6-1 and TRBJ1-4, with 9 bases aligning to TRBD1. V was clipped by 1 base and J by 10 bases; unmatched bases: 13. This CDR3 region has 17 residues. The germline V gene encodes CDR1 MNHNS and CDR2 SASEGT. CDR3 nucleotide sequence: TGTGCCAGCAGTGAAGGCCGAAACAGGGGGCGGGTAGGAAAACTGTTTTTT. It translates to CASSEGRNRGRVGKLFF.

The chain employs TRBV9 and TRBJ1-1; maybe TRBD1 (5 bases). CDR3 size: 12 residues. Germline values: CDR1 SGDLS, CDR2 YYNGEE. The ends were cut back, 4 bases at V and 8 bases at J, with 12 bases in the middle. CDR3 nucleotides: TGTGCCAGCAGCCCCGGGGCCAGGGAAGCTTTCTTT. Residues: CASSPGAREAFF.

This clone came up once. The V call is TRBV11-2, the J call TRBJ2-5; D ambiguous. From germline, CDR1 is SGHAT and CDR2 FQNNGV. This CDR3 has 13 amino acids. V was trimmed by 0 bases and J by 2 bases, leaving 4 bases between them. CDR3 amino acids: CASSLEQQETQYF. CDR3 nucleotides: TGTGCCAGCAGCTTAGAACAACAAGAGACCCAGTACTTC.

The chain couples TRBV9 to TRBJ1-5, with D tentatively TRBD1 (6 bases). The ends were cut back, 3 bases at V and 1 base at J, with 8 bases in the middle. Germline V gene sequence: CDR1 SGDLS, CDR2 YYNGEE. CDR3 length: 14 amino acids. The DNA of the CDR3 is TGTGCCAGCAGCGCCAGGGGAAGCAATCAGCCCCAGCATTTT. Protein: CASSARGSNQPQHF.

This chain connects TRBV2 to TRBJ2-7; 10 bases match TRBD1. This CDR3 region has 12 residues. Trimming took 4 bases from V and 7 from J; bases not matched to a gene: 1. The germline V gene encodes CDR1 SNHLY and CDR2 FYNNEI. CDR3 amino acids: CASSGDRGEQYF. In nucleotides, the CDR3 is TGTGCCAGCAGTGGGGACAGGGGAGAGCAGTACTTC.

CDR3 residues: CASSPWTASGNEQFF. The CDR3 region has the DNA TGCGCCAGCAGCCCCTGGACAGCAAGCGGCAATGAGCAGTTCTTC. The chain couples TRBV5-1 to TRBJ2-1; TRBD1 might be the D (6 bases). This CDR3 is built from 15 residues. Germline loops: CDR1 SGHRS, CDR2 YFSETQ. V lost 4 bases to trimming and J lost 6 bases, with 17 bases between them.

The chain has TRBV18 and TRBJ2-3; tentative D call: TRBD2 (6 bases). The germline V gene encodes CDR1 KGHSH and CDR2 LQKENI. The CDR3 totals 13 residues. The V end was cut by 6 bases, the J end by 3 bases, with 10 bases between. The DNA for the CDR3 is TGTGCCAGCTCCCGGGACTCGACAGATACGCAGTATTTT. This gives the protein CASSRDSTDTQYF.

CDR3 in DNA: TGTGCCTGGAGTGTAAGGACTAGCGGGATTGGAGAGCAGTTCTTC. Residues: CAWSVRTSGIGEQFF. This chain connects TRBV30 to TRBJ2-1; 12 bases agree with TRBD2. V lost 0 bases, J lost 10 bases, and 7 bases stayed unmatched. CDR3 length: 15 amino acids. Germline lookup yields CDR1 GTSNPN and CDR2 SVGIG (reference sequence).

The rearrangement uses TRBV19 and TRBJ2-7, with D hard to call. The CDR3 loop spans 11 amino acids. Trimming left V 4 bases short and J 4 bases short, with 5 bases between. Germline V gene lookup returns CDR1 LNHDA and CDR2 SQIVND (reference sequence). This chain's CDR3 is CASSRGYEQYF. DNA for the CDR3: TGTGCCAGTAGTAGGGGTTACGAGCAGTACTTC.

The chain couples TRBV5-1 to TRBJ2-1, with D perhaps TRBD2 (5 bases). V lost 0 bases and J 0 bases, leaving 7 bases between the germline ends. CDR1 SGHRS and CDR2 YFSETQ come from the germline V gene. CDR3 length equals 15 residues. The CDR3 nucleotides read TGCGCCAGCAGCTTGGCCGGGGACTCCTACAATGAGCAGTTCTTC. Translated, it gives CASSLAGDSYNEQFF.